The clone carrying this T cell receptor (beta chain) occurred once. This CDR3 has 17 residues. Germline V lookup: CDR1 MGHRA, CDR2 YSYEKL. Trimming pared 0 bases from V and 2 bases from J, leaving 15 bases between. This sample is part of a study of shared clonotypes between healthy human individuals. Sequenced by immunoSEQ multiplex PCR; TCRdb stores in-frame clones only, minus some. The table has roughly 2 million clones, 90% to 96% seen once. The clonotype originates from a man between 18 and 29 years old in good health. The sample was naive CD4+ T cells sorted from blood. Stated subset: CD45RA+ positively selected. This chain links TRBV4-1 with TRBJ2-3, with D possibly matching TRBD1 (6 bases). For the CDR3, the DNA is TGCGCCAGCAGCCAAGAGGGGACACCTCTACCCACAGATACGCAGTATTTT. This gives the protein CASSQEGTPLPTDTQYF.